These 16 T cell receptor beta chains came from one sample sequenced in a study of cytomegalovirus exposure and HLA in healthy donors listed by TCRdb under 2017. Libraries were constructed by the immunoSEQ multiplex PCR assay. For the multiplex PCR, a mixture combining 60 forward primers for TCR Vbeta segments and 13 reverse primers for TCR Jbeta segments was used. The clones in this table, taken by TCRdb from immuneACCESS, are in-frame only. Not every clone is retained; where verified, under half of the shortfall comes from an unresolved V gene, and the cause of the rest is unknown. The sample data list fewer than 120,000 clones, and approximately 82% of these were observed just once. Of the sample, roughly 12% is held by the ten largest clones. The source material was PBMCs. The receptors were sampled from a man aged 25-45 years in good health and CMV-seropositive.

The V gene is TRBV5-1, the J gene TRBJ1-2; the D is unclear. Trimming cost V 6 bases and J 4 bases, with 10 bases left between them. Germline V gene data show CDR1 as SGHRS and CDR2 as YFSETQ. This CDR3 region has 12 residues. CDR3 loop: CASTEGSYGYTF. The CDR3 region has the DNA TGCGCCAGCACCGAGGGCAGCTATGGCTACACCTTC. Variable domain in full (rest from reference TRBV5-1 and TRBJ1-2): KAGVTQTPRYLIKTRGQQVTLSCSPISGHRSVSWYQQTPGQGLQFLFEYFSETQRNKGNFPGRFSGRQFSNSRSEMNVSTLELGDSALYLCASTEGSYGYTFGSGTRLTVV.

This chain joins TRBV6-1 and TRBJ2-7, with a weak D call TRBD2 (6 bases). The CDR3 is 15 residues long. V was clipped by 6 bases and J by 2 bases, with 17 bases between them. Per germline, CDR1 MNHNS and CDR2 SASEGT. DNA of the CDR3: TGTGCCAGCAGCGGGGGTGTCGGCGGCACCTACGAGCAGTACTTC. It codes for CASSGGVGGTYEQYF.

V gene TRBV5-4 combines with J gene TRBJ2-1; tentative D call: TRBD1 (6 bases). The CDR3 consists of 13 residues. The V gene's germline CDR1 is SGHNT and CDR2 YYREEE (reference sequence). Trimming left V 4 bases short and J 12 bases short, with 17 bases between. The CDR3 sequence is CASSPMGAPGQFF. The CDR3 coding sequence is TGTGCCAGCAGCCCCATGGGGGCCCCAGGGCAGTTCTTC.

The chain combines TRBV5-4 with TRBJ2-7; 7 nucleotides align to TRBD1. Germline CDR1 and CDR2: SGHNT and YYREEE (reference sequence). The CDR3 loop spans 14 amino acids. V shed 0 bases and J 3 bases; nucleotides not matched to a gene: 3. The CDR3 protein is CASSLGQGFYEQYF. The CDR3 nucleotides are TGTGCCAGCAGCTTGGGACAGGGCTTCTACGAGCAGTACTTC.

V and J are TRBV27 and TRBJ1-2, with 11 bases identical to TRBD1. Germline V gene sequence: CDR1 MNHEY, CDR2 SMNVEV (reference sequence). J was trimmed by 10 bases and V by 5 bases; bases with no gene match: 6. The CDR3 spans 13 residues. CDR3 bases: TGTGCCAGCAGTCCCGGACAGGGGGCAGACTACACCTTC. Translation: CASSPGQGADYTF.

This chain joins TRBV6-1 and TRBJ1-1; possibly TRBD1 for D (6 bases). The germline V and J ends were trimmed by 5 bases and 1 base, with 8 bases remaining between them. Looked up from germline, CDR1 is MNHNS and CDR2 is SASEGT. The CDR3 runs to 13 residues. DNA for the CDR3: TGTGCCAGCAGTACGGACAGGAACACTGAAGCTTTCTTT. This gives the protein CASSTDRNTEAFF.

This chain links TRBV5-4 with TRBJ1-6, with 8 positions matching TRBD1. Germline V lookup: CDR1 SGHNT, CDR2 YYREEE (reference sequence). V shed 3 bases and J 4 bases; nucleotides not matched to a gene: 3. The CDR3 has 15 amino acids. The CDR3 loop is CASSSGGRYNSPLHF. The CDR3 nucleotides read TGTGCCAGCAGCTCAGGGGGCAGGTATAATTCACCCCTCCACTTT.

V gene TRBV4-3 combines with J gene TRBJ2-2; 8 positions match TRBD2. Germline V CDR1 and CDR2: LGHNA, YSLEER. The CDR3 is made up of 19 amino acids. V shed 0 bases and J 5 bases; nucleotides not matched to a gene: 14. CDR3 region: CASSQESLVGTRGTGELFF. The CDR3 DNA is TGCGCCAGCAGCCAAGAATCTCTAGTTGGGACTAGAGGGACCGGGGAGCTGTTTTTT.

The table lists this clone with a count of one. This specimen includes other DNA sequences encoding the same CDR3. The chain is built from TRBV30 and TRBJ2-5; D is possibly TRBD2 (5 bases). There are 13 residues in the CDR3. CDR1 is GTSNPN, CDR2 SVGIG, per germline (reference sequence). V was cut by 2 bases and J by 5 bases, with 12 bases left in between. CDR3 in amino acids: CAWSFGGAETQYF. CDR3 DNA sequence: TGTGCCTGGAGTTTTGGAGGCGCGGAGACCCAGTACTTC.

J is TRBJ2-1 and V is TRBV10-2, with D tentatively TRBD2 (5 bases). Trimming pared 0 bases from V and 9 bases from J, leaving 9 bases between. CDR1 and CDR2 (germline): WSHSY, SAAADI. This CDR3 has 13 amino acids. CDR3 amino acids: CASSESADLEQFF. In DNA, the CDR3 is TGCGCCAGCAGTGAGTCAGCGGATCTTGAGCAGTTCTTC.

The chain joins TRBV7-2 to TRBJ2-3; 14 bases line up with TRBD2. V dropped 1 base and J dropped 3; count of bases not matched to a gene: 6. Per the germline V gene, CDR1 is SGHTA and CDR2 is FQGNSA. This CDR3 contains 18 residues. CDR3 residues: CASSLVRLAGGVTDTQYF. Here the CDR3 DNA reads TGTGCCAGCAGCTTAGTACGACTAGCGGGGGGGGTAACAGATACGCAGTATTTT. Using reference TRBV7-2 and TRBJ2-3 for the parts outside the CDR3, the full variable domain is GAGVSQSPSNKVTEKGKDVELRCDPISGHTALYWYRQSLGQGLEFLIYFQGNSAPDKSGLPSDRFSAERTGGSVSTLTIQRTQQEDSAVYLCASSLVRLAGGVTDTQYFGPGTRLTVL.

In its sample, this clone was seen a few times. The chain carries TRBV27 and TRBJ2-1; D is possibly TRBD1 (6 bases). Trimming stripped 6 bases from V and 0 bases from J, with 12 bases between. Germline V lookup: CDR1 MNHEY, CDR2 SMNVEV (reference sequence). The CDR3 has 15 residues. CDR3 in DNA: TGTGCCAGCAGCCTTACAGGGAGCTCCTACAATGAGCAGTTCTTC. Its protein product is CASSLTGSSYNEQFF.

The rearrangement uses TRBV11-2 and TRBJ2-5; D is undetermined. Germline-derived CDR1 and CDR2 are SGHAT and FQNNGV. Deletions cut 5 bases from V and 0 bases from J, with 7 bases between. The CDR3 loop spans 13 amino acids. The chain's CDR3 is CASSPQNQETQYF. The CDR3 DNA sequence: TGTGCCAGCAGCCCCCAGAACCAAGAGACCCAGTACTTC.

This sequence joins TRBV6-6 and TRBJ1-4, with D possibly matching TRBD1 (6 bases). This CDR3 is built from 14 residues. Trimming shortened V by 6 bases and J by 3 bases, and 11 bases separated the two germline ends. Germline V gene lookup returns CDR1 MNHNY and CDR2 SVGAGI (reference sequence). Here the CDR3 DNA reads TGTGCCAGCAGCCCCGACAGGTCTAATGAAAAACTGTTTTTT. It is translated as CASSPDRSNEKLFF.

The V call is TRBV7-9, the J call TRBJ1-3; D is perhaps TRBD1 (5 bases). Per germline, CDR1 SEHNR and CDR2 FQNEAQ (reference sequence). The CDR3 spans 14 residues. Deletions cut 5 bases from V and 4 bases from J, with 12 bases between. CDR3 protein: CASSPQQAGNTIYF. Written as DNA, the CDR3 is TGTGCCAGCAGCCCCCAACAGGCCGGAAACACCATATATTTT. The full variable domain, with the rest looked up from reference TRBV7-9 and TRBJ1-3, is DTGVSQNPRHKITKRGQNVTFRCDPISEHNRLYWYRQTLGQGPEFLTYFQNEAQLEKSRLLSDRFSAERPKGSFSTLEIQRTEQGDSAMYLCASSPQQAGNTIYFGEGSWLTVV.

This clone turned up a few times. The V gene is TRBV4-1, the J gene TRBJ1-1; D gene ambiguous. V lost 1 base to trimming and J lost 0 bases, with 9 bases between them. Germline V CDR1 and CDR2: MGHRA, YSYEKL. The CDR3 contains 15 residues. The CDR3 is CASSQGGLMNTEAFF. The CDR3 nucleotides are TGCGCCAGCAGCCAAGGTGGACTGATGAACACTGAAGCTTTCTTT.